This T cell receptor (beta chain) appears in the sequencing data of a study of early T cells in non-severe SARS-CoV-2 infection. The wider study: With bulk RNA from unsorted whole blood as input, sequencing yielded unpaired chains. Whole-study findings and limits: Matches to VDJdb favored anti-spike CD8 responses and missed private and CD4 specificities.

CDR1 and CDR2 (germline): MNHEY, SVGEGT. This CDR3 contains 17 residues. The junction had 13 bases not matched to a gene; V was cut back by 6 bases and J by 2 bases. The protocol attached unique molecular identifiers to individual cDNA molecules. TCRdb re-derived calls from the 5' RACE reads in MiXCR, one entry per CDR3 protein. This sample has approximately 50,000 distinct CDR3 sequences, with 7% to 10% found just once. Of note for this clonotype: Its specificity is not known.

The receptor's source is an adult who was a healthcare worker with PCR-confirmed SARS-CoV-2 infection or an uninfected control (not recorded which). Sequences were obtained from whole blood. The chain links TRBV6-2 or TRBV6-3 to TRBJ2-1; 7 positions match TRBD2. The CDR3 DNA follows: TGTGCCAGCAGCCGTACCGAGCGGGACCTCCCCTACAATGAGCAGTTCTTC. It codes for CASSRTERDLPYNEQFF.